The 13 T cell receptor beta chains below all came from one sample that was sequenced in a study of T cells in Graves' hyperthyroidism and ophthalmopathy. From RNA transcripts, TCR beta CDR3 regions were amplified. A set of HTBI primers served as the primers for a first-round RT-PCR of the TCR CDR3. MiXCR, run by TCRdb on the multiplex PCR reads, gives a single entry per CDR3 protein. This sample has around 340,000 distinct CDR3 sequences, with 17% found just once. Material: blood. Receptor source: a woman in her twenties or thirties with Graves' hyperthyroidism that later progressed to Graves' ophthalmopathy.

This clonotype was counted ten times or more. This chain uses TRBV29-1 with TRBJ2-7; D gene uncertain. Trimming removed 4 bases from V and 2 bases from J, with 9 bases in between. CDR1 is SQVTM and CDR2 is ANQGSEA in the germline V gene. This CDR3 contains 12 residues. The CDR3 nucleotides read TGCAGCGTTGGAGACGGACCCTACGAGCAGTACTTC. Its protein product is CSVGDGPYEQYF.

This clonotype was seen repeatedly, ten times or more. This sequence joins TRBV28 and TRBJ1-3; no clear D. The CDR3 is made up of 16 amino acids. Germline V gene data show CDR1 as MDHEN and CDR2 as SYDVKM. V shed 2 bases and J shed 0 bases, with 11 bases lying between them. CDR3 sequence (DNA): TGTGCCAGCAGTTTACGCCCCATCACCTCTGGAAACACCATATATTTT. This gives the protein CASSLRPITSGNTIYF.

The chain carries TRBV2 and TRBJ2-3; the match to TRBD2 covers 8 bases. Germline CDR1 and CDR2: SNHLY and FYNNEI. The length of the CDR3 is 14 residues. Unmatched junction bases numbered 7, after V lost 4 bases and J lost 7 bases. CDR3 nucleotide sequence: TGTGCCAGCAGTGTCCAGCGGGGGATAAATACGCAGTATTTT. Translation gives CASSVQRGINTQYF.

In this sample, this clonotype turned up many times. The rearrangement links TRBV29-1 to TRBJ1-5, with D tentatively TRBD1 (5 bases). The length of the CDR3 is 13 residues. V was clipped by 4 bases and J by 4 bases, with 11 bases between them. Germline values: CDR1 SQVTM, CDR2 ANQGSEA. In DNA form, the CDR3 reads TGCAGCGTTGGTATGGGGACTAATCAGCCCCAGCATTTT. This codes for CSVGMGTNQPQHF.

This rearrangement joins TRBV7-2 to TRBJ2-7, with D tentatively TRBD2 (5 bases). CDR3 length: 14 residues. From germline, CDR1 is SGHTA and CDR2 FQGNSA. V lost 1 base and J lost 4, with 11 bases in between. The CDR3, as DNA: TGTGCCAGCAGCTTAGAGGTAGAGGGATACGAGCAGTACTTC. Residues: CASSLEVEGYEQYF.

This clonotype was observed at least ten times. V and J are TRBV6-1 and TRBJ2-3; 7 positions agree with TRBD2. Germline values: CDR1 MNHNS, CDR2 SASEGT. J lost 4 bases, V lost 4 bases, and 8 bases had no gene match. The CDR3 has 15 residues. This chain's CDR3 is CASSVGGRVADTQYF. The CDR3 nucleotides are TGTGCCAGCAGTGTAGGAGGGAGGGTCGCAGATACGCAGTATTTT.

This clonotype showed up just a few times. This chain joins TRBV19 and TRBJ2-7; D is perhaps TRBD1 or TRBD2 (5 bases each). Germline V lookup: CDR1 LNHDA, CDR2 SQIVND (reference sequence). The CDR3 has 15 residues. The ends were cut back, 5 bases at V and 1 base at J, with 15 bases in the middle. The CDR3 spells CASSAGQGLSYEQYF. DNA for the CDR3: TGTGCCAGTAGTGCGGGCCAGGGATTGTCCTACGAGCAGTACTTC.

This clonotype was observed at least ten times. This chain uses TRBV11-2 with TRBJ1-2; the D gene is possibly TRBD1 (5 bases). The CDR3 runs 14 residues. V lost 5 bases and J 6 bases, leaving 16 bases between the germline ends. Germline assignment: CDR1 SGHAT and CDR2 FQNNGV. The CDR3 nucleotides read TGTGCCAGCAGCGATCAGGGATATGGTGATGGCTACACCTTC. Translating gives CASSDQGYGDGYTF.

This clonotype was seen at least ten times. This chain links TRBV30 with TRBJ2-2, with TRBD2 matching 7 bases. Germline CDR1 is GTSNPN and CDR2 is SVGIG (reference sequence). CDR3 length: 16 amino acids. Trimming removed 0 bases from V and 0 bases from J; junction bases left unmatched: 4. CDR3 region: CAWSVPAGTNTGELFF. The CDR3, as DNA: TGTGCCTGGAGTGTCCCAGCGGGAACGAACACCGGGGAGCTGTTTTTT.

The chain links TRBV29-1 to TRBJ1-2; a weak D match, TRBD1 (5 bases). V lost 0 bases, J lost 4 bases, and 15 bases lay in between. Looked up from germline, CDR1 is SQVTM and CDR2 is ANQGSEA. The CDR3 contains 15 residues. The DNA of the CDR3 is TGCAGCGTTGAAGATCCGGAGGGGCCCCCCTATGGCTACACCTTC. Its protein is CSVEDPEGPPYGYTF. Supplemented by reference TRBV29-1 and TRBJ1-2, the full variable domain reads SAVISQKPSRDICQRGTSLTIQCQVDSQVTMMFWYRQQPGQSLTLIATANQGSEATYESGFVIDKFPISRPNLTFSTLTVSNMSPEDSSIYLCSVEDPEGPPYGYTFGSGTRLTVV.

This clonotype was counted many times. The chain joins TRBV11-2 to TRBJ2-7; D gene uncertain. The CDR3 is 18 amino acids. Germline V gives CDR1 SGHAT, CDR2 FQNNGV. Trimming pared 3 bases from V and 0 bases from J, leaving 21 bases between. Here the CDR3 reads CASSFWAPEAEYSYEQYF. DNA for the CDR3: TGTGCCAGCAGCTTTTGGGCTCCCGAGGCTGAGTACTCCTACGAGCAGTACTTC.

The chain couples TRBV5-4 to TRBJ2-2, with D perhaps TRBD2 (6 bases). Germline V gene lookup returns CDR1 SGHNT and CDR2 YYREEE (reference sequence). V was pared by 6 bases and J by 6 bases, with 15 bases between. The CDR3 has 14 residues. The DNA for the CDR3 is TGTGCCAGCACCGCGGGGTGGGGGTCCGGGGAGCTGTTTTTT. Translating it yields CASTAGWGSGELFF.

The chain recombines TRBV4-1 with TRBJ2-3; D is undetermined. V was clipped by 3 bases and J by 2 bases, with 15 bases between them. CDR1 is MGHRA and CDR2 is YSYEKL in the germline V gene. The CDR3 contains 16 residues. The CDR3 reads CASSHGSPWSTDTQYF. The CDR3 DNA is TGCGCCAGCAGCCACGGGTCCCCCTGGTCCACAGATACGCAGTATTTT.